Detailed here is one T cell receptor (beta chain). This entry belongs to a study of blood T cell repertoires in COVID-19. The V segment lost 5 bases and the J segment 4 bases; nucleotides outside the gene matches: 7. In germline, CDR1 is SGHTA, CDR2 FQGNSA. The CDR3 consists of 16 residues. The data were produced by immunoSEQ multiplex PCR, yet TCRdb's version contains in-frame clones alone and is incomplete. This table has under 450,000 clones, approximately 84% appearing once. Sequencing input: PBMCs or T cells enriched from blood (not recorded which). The sequence derives from a young woman who had recovered from COVID-19. The J gene is TRBJ2-7, the V gene TRBV7-2; 14 nucleotides agree with TRBD2. Written as DNA, the CDR3 is TGTGCCAGCAGCGGAGGGACTAGCGGGAGTCTTTACGAGCAGTACTTC. It codes for CASSGGTSGSLYEQYF.